This TCR beta chain appears in the sequencing data of a study of response to subunit inactivated influenza vaccine. MiXCR, run by TCRdb on the RT-PCR reads, gives a single entry per CDR3 protein. Among roughly 700,000 distinct CDR3 sequences listed, approximately 13% were seen once. Study findings and constraints: Authors suggested that a seasonal influenza vaccination recruits few new T cells each time.

Regarding this clonotype: The antigen is not known.

The material was PBMCs from blood, obtained 14 to 15 days before vaccination. The clonotype originates from a man aged 45 to 65 who received an inactivated influenza vaccine.

Here the CDR3 DNA reads TGTGCCAGCAGCGTAGGTGGTAAAGCGGAAGGGCAAGAGACCCAGTACTTC. As protein: CASSVGGKAEGQETQYF. The rearrangement joins TRBV9 to TRBJ2-5; a weak D match, TRBD2 (5 bases). The CDR3 is made up of 17 amino acids. Germline assignment: CDR1 SGDLS and CDR2 YYNGEE. Trimming left V 0 bases short and J 2 bases short, with 17 bases between.